Below, 14 T cell receptor beta chains from the same sample are listed, as sequenced in a study of STAT5B mutations in CD4+ large granular lymphocyte leukemia. Only in-frame clones appear in the TCRdb table, and some are missing; sequencing was by immunoSEQ multiplex PCR. The sample lists tens of thousands of clones; approximately 67% were seen once. Sequencing was done on a sample of CD4+ T cells from blood buffy coats. The receptors here all came from a human donor in good health.

The V gene is TRBV9, the J gene TRBJ1-4, with 8 bases that match TRBD1. The CDR3 extends over 17 amino acids. V lost 0 bases, J lost 4 bases, and 8 bases stayed unmatched. The germline CDR1 and CDR2 sequences are SGDLS and YYNGEE. This chain's CDR3 is CASSVATGDRSNEKLFF. In nucleotides, the CDR3 is TGTGCCAGCAGCGTAGCTACCGGGGACAGGAGTAATGAAAAACTGTTTTTT.

V and J are TRBV4-3 and TRBJ2-5; D is uncertain. The length of the CDR3 is 13 residues. CDR1 and CDR2 from the germline V gene are LGHNA and YSLEER. The V and J ends lost 1 base and 2 bases respectively, with 5 bases between them. As DNA, the CDR3 is TGCGCCAGCAGCCAAGGTCCACAAGAGACCCAGTACTTC. The encoded protein is CASSQGPQETQYF.

A few counts support this clone. The chain links TRBV18 to TRBJ1-2; D is unclear. The germline gives CDR1 KGHSH, CDR2 LQKENI. The length of the CDR3 is 14 residues. V dropped 6 bases and J dropped 4 bases, with 15 bases sitting between them. CDR3 nucleotide sequence: TGTGCCAGCTCTCAATCCACCGATGGCTATGGCTACACCTTC. Translating gives CASSQSTDGYGYTF.

The chain has TRBV5-4 and TRBJ1-2; D unclear. The V end lost 1 base, the J end lost 4 bases, and 8 bases lay between the germline ends. CDR3 length: 13 residues. The V gene's germline CDR1 is SGHNT and CDR2 YYREEE (reference sequence). The CDR3 region has the DNA TGTGCCAGCAGCTTGCAGTCAAGCTATGGCTACACCTTC. Protein: CASSLQSSYGYTF.

This chain uses TRBV10-3 with TRBJ2-3; maybe TRBD2 (5 bases). This CDR3 contains 16 residues. The germline V gene encodes CDR1 ENHRY and CDR2 SYGVKD. Trimming removed 0 bases at V and 1 base at J, with 11 bases between. The DNA of the CDR3 is TGTGCCATCAGTGAGTCTCAGCGGTCGGGCACAGATACGCAGTATTTT. This translates into CAISESQRSGTDTQYF.

The gene calls are TRBV18 and TRBJ2-3, with 8 positions matching TRBD2. The ends lost 3 bases at V and 4 bases at J; junction bases unmatched: 6. The CDR3 extends over 15 amino acids. Germline CDR1 is KGHSH and CDR2 is LQKENI. CDR3 region: CASSPLLADSDTQYF. The CDR3 coding sequence is TGTGCCAGCTCACCGTTACTAGCGGACTCAGATACGCAGTATTTT.

The DNA of the CDR3 is TGTGCCAGCAGTGCTAGCGGGGGGGCGAGGACCGGGGAGCTGTTTTTT. It codes for CASSASGGARTGELFF. This sequence joins TRBV2 and TRBJ2-2, with 12 bases lining up with TRBD2. Unmatched junction bases numbered 5, after V lost 4 bases and J lost 5 bases. Germline CDR1 and CDR2: SNHLY and FYNNEI. The CDR3 length is 16 residues.

The chain links TRBV5-4 to TRBJ1-1, with a weak D call TRBD1 (6 bases). Trimming removed 4 bases from V and 6 bases from J, with 16 bases in between. This CDR3 comprises 14 residues. CDR1 and CDR2 (germline): SGHNT, YYREEE (reference sequence). The CDR3 DNA reads TGTGCCAGCAGCCTAAAGACAGGTTCGGCTGAAGCTTTCTTT. Its translation: CASSLKTGSAEAFF.

This rearrangement joins TRBV7-9 to TRBJ2-3; D may be TRBD1 or TRBD2 (5 bases each). V lost 4 bases to trimming and J lost 4 bases, with 18 bases between them. The CDR3 covers 16 residues. Per the germline V gene, CDR1 is SEHNR and CDR2 is FQNEAQ (reference sequence). The CDR3 region is CASSSQLRGPSDTQYF. In DNA, the CDR3 is TGTGCCAGCAGCTCTCAATTGAGGGGCCCCTCAGATACGCAGTATTTT.

This clone has a handful of counts. V usage is TRBV7-3 and J usage is TRBJ1-1; D is unclear. The CDR3 has 13 amino acids. V lost 3 bases, J lost 1 base, and 6 bases lay in between. CDR1 is SGHTA and CDR2 is FQGTGA in the germline V gene. The CDR3: CASSLNTNTEAFF. CDR3 coding DNA: TGTGCCAGCAGCTTGAACACGAACACTGAAGCTTTCTTT.

V gene TRBV27 combines with J gene TRBJ2-2; the D gene is possibly TRBD1 (6 bases). The CDR3 runs to 14 residues. CDR1 MNHEY and CDR2 SMNVEV come from the germline V gene (reference sequence). Trimming removed 4 bases at V and 6 bases at J, with 12 bases between. CDR3 region: CASSWAQGSGELFF. CDR3 DNA sequence: TGTGCCAGCAGTTGGGCTCAGGGGTCCGGGGAGCTGTTTTTT.

The genes are TRBV7-8 and TRBJ2-5, with 8 positions matching TRBD1. The J segment lost 3 bases and the V segment lost 2 bases, leaving 5 bases of the junction unmatched. The germline V gene encodes CDR1 SGHVS and CDR2 FQNEAQ. This CDR3 has 15 residues. Written as DNA, the CDR3 is TGTGCCAGCAGCTTAACGAGGACAGGGAAAGAGACCCAGTACTTC. Its protein product is CASSLTRTGKETQYF.

This chain uses TRBV6-6 with TRBJ2-6; TRBD2 aligns across 7 bases. The CDR3 runs to 16 residues. The V gene end was trimmed by 2 bases and the J gene end by 2 bases; junction bases not matched to a gene: 3. The germline V gene encodes CDR1 MNHNY and CDR2 SVGAGI (reference sequence). For the CDR3, the DNA is TGTGCCAGCAGTTACGGGGGGGTAACTGGGGCCAACGTCCTGACTTTC. It codes for CASSYGGVTGANVLTF.

The chain joins TRBV27 to TRBJ2-7; D may be TRBD2 (6 bases). Germline loops: CDR1 MNHEY, CDR2 SMNVEV (reference sequence). The CDR3 contains 16 residues. V lost 8 bases and J 0 bases, leaving 20 bases between the germline ends. CDR3: CASSPAGPINSYEQYF. CDR3 bases: TGTGCCAGCTCCCCTGCGGGACCGATCAACTCCTACGAGCAGTACTTC.